The following is a T cell receptor (beta chain) sequence with its context. immunoSEQ v3.0 was run at survey level. Here immunoSEQ multiplex PCR was the method, and the copy in TCRdb shows in-frame clones only, minus some. Of approximately 20,000 clones in the sample, around nine tenths are singletons; the top ten hold around 6.5%. This sample was included in a study of long-term antiretroviral therapy in people with HIV. Trimming pared 5 bases from V and 7 bases from J, leaving 22 bases between. The germline V gene has CDR1 ENHRY and CDR2 SYGVKD. The CDR3 covers 16 residues. The material was unsorted PBMCs, obtained 0.6 years after starting antiretroviral therapy. The TCR originated in a man aged 55 to 70 with HIV. The J gene is TRBJ2-3, the V gene TRBV10-3; D might be TRBD2 (6 bases). The CDR3 is CAISTSIGGVPYTQYF. Written as DNA, the CDR3 is TGTGCCATCAGTACGAGTATAGGCGGGGTACCCTATACGCAGTATTTT.